This TCR beta chain was documented in a study of blood T cell repertoires in COVID-19. Overall study: COVID-19 samples, acute and convalescent, were from the United States, Italy and Spain. From T cells, B-cell-depleted T cells, or PBMCs came the material, which was cDNA or gDNA.

Per the original methods: Reference gene primer amplification gave estimated nucleated cell counts. Assay: immunoSEQ multiplex PCR; the TCRdb copy retains only in-frame clones and omits some. D and trimming come from the DNA, and the V and J calls and clone size come from that table. The data contain 200,000 to 250,000 clones, around nine tenths of them seen just once; the ten biggest clones take up 1.5% to 2%. This CDR3 has 19 amino acids. In germline, CDR1 is MRHNA, CDR2 SNTAGT. V dropped 0 bases and J dropped 0 bases, with 18 bases sitting between them. This clonotype originated in a woman between 55 and 75 years old who had recovered from COVID-19. The sequenced material came from peripheral blood. The genes are TRBV6-4 and TRBJ1-5; tentatively, D is TRBD1 (5 bases). The CDR3 is CASSDSRVGELYSNQPQHF. Written as DNA, the CDR3 is TGTGCCAGCAGTGACTCCAGGGTAGGGGAACTTTATAGCAATCAGCCCCAGCATTTT.